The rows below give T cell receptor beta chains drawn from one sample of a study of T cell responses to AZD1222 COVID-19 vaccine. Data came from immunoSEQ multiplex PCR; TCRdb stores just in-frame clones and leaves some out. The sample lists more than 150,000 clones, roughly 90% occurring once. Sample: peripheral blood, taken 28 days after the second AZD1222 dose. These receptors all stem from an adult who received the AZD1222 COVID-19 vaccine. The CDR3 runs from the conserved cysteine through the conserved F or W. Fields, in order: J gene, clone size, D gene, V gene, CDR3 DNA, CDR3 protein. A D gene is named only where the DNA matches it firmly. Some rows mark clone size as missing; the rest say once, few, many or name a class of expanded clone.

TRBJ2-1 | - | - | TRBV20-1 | TGCAGTGCTAGCACAGGGTTTGAGCAGTTCTTC | CSASTGFEQFF
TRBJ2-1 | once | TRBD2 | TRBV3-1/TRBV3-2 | TGTGCCAGCAGCAAAGGGACTAGCGGCTACAATGAGCAGTTCTTC | CASSKGTSGYNEQFF
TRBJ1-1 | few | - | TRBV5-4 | TGTGCCAGCAGCTTGGCCCAAGGGTTAGGAAACACTGAAGCTTTCTTT | CASSLAQGLGNTEAFF
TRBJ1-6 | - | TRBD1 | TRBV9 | TGTGCCAGCAGCGCAGGGGGCCATAATAATTCACCCCTCCACTTT | CASSAGGHNNSPLHF
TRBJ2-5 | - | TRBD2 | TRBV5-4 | TGTGCCAGCAGCCCCCCGGGACTAGCGGGGAAAGAGACCCAGTACTTC | CASSPPGLAGKETQYF
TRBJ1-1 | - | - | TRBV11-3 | TGTGCCAGCACCCAAGGCTCCCTCGACATCTCTGAGAACACTGAAGCTTTCTTT | CASTQGSLDISENTEAFF
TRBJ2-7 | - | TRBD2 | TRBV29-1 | TGCAGCGTGGCCGGGGGGGGGCTCTACGAGCAGTACTTC | CSVAGGGLYEQYF
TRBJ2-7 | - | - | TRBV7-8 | TGTGCCAGCAGCCAGAGTGGGAGTTCCTACGAGCAGTACTTC | CASSQSGSSYEQYF
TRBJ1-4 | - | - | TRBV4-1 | TGCGCCAGCAGCCCCCTCCCCGTCCACAGGGAAAAACTGTTTTTT | CASSPLPVHREKLFF
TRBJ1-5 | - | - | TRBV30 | TGTGCCTGGAGTGGGATTATTAGCAATCAGCCCCAGCATTTT | CAWSGIISNQPQHF
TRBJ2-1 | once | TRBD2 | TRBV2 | TGTGCCAGCAGCGGGACTATTCCCGACAATGAGCAGTTCTTC | CASSGTIPDNEQFF
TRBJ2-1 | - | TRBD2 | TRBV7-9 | TGTGCCAGCAGCTTAGGGACTAGCAGGGGCAATGAGCAGTTCTTC | CASSLGTSRGNEQFF
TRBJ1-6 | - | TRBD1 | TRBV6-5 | TGTGCCAGCAGCCTTGGGACAGTAGAGAATTCACCCCTCCACTTT | CASSLGTVENSPLHF
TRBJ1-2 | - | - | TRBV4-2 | TGTGCCAGCAGCCCAGACTTCGGACCAAACTATGGCTACACCTTC | CASSPDFGPNYGYTF
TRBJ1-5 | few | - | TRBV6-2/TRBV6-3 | TGTGCCAGCAGTTACACCGGTAGCAATCAGCCCCAGCATTTT | CASSYTGSNQPQHF
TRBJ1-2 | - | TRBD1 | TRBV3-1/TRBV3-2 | TGTGCCAGCAGCCAAGGGAATTGGGACAGGGCCTATGGCTACACCTTC | CASSQGNWDRAYGYTF
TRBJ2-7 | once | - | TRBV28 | TGTGCCAGCAAAAGGCTCGCCTACGAGCAGTACTTC | CASKRLAYEQYF
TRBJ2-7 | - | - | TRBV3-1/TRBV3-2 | TGTGCCAGCAGCCAAGAGGCCGGGACAATATCCTACGAGCAGTACTTC | CASSQEAGTISYEQYF
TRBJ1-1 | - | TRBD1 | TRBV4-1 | TGCGCCAGCAGCCAAGACAGGGGGCGCAACACTGAAGCTTTCTTT | CASSQDRGRNTEAFF
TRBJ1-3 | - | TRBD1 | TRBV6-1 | TGTGCCAGCAGTGAAGGAGGGGGCTCTAGGGACACCATATATTTT | CASSEGGGSRDTIYF
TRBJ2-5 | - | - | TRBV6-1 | TGTGCCAGCAGTGACCAAGGGAGAGGGACCCAGTACTTC | CASSDQGRGTQYF
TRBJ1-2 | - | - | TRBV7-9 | TGTGCCAGCAGCCATGAGGGCCCTACGAGAGGCTACACCTTC | CASSHEGPTRGYTF
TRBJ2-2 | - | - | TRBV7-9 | TGTGCCAGCAGCACCCGGAGGGCCGGAAACACCGGGGAGCTGTTTTTT | CASSTRRAGNTGELFF
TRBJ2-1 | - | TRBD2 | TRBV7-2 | TGTGCCAGCACCCCTGGGCTAGCGGGGTACAATGAGCAGTTCTTC | CASTPGLAGYNEQFF
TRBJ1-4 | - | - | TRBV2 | TGTGCCAGCAGTCCCAGTCAACTCCCGGAAAAACTGTTTTTT | CASSPSQLPEKLFF
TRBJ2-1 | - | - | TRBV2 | TGTGCCAGCAGGCAGGGGCGGAGCTCCTACAATGAGCAGTTCTTC | CASRQGRSSYNEQFF
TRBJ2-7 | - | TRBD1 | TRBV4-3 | TGCGCCAGCAGCCAAGGAGTAGCCGGGACAGGGTACAACGAGCAGTACTTC | CASSQGVAGTGYNEQYF
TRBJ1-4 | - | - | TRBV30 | TGTGCCTGGAGTGTACCGGGAGGGATTAGAAGAACTAATGAAAAACTGTTTTTT | CAWSVPGGIRRTNEKLFF
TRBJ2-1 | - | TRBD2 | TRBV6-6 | TGTGCCAGCAGTCACGCCCCGACTAGCGGGAGATATGGCAATGAGCAGTTCTTC | CASSHAPTSGRYGNEQFF
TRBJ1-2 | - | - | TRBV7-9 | TGTGCCAGCAGCTCCTCGGGGGCCATCGTTGGCTACACCTTC | CASSSSGAIVGYTF
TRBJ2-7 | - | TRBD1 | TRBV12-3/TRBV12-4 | TGTGCCAGCAGTCGACAGGGTGGGCGCGAGCAGTACTTC | CASSRQGGREQYF
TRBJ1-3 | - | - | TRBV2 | TGTGCCAGCAACAGGGCCCGCTCTGGAAACACCATATATTTT | CASNRARSGNTIYF
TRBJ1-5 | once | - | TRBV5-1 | TGCGCCAGCAGCTTGGGACACTCAAGGGGGCCCCAGCATTTT | CASSLGHSRGPQHF
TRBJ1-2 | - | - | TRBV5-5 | TGTGCCAGCAGCTTGCCGGGGCGGTATGGCTACACCTTC | CASSLPGRYGYTF
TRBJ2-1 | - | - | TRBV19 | TGTGCCACCCTAGGTAGGTCCTACAATGAGCAGTTCTTC | CATLGRSYNEQFF
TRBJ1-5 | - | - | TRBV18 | TGTGCCAGCTCCCAAGGGGATGGTCAGCCCCAGCATTTT | CASSQGDGQPQHF
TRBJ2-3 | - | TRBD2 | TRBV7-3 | TGTGCCAGCAGCACCCAAGTTCTAGCGGGTTTATCAGATACGCAGTATTTT | CASSTQVLAGLSDTQYF
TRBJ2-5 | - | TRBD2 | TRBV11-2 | TGTGCCAGCAGCTTACTTACTAGCGGAAACCAAGAGACCCAGTACTTC | CASSLLTSGNQETQYF
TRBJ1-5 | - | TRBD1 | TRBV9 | TGTGCCAGCAGCGTTACAGGGGGTAGGGATCAGCCCCAGCATTTT | CASSVTGGRDQPQHF
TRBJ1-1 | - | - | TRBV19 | TGTGCCAGTAGTCTCGTTCAGGGGCGCACTGAAGCTTTCTTT | CASSLVQGRTEAFF
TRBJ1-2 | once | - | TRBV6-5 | TGTGCCAGCAGCCTTGGGACTTACCGAGGCGGCTACACCTTC | CASSLGTYRGGYTF
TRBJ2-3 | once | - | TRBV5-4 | TGTGCCAGCAGCTCTCCCCTAGGAGGAGATACGCAGTATTTT | CASSSPLGGDTQYF